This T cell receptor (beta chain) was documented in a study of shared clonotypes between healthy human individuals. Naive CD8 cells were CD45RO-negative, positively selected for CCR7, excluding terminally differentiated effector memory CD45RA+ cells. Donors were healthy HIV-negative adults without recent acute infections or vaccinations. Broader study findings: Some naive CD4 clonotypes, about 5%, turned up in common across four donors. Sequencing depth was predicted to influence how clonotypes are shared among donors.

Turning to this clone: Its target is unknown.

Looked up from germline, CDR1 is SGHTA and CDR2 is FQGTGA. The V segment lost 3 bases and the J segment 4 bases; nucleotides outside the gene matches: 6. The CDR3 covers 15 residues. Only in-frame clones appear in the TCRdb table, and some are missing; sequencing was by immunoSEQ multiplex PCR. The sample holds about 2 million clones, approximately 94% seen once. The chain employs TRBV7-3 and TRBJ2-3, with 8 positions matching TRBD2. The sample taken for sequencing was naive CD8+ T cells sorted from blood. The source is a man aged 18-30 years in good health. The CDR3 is CASSFTGGPSDTQYF. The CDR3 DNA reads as TGTGCCAGCAGCTTTACGGGGGGGCCGTCAGATACGCAGTATTTT.